These 9 T cell receptor beta chains came from one sample sequenced in a study of monozygotic twins with cystic fibrosis listed by TCRdb under 2021. Library preparation employed the immunoSEQ multiplex PCR assay. What TCRdb holds here is the immuneACCESS table cut down to in-frame rearrangements. Part of the clones is not present; checked against another copy, under half of the missing clones reflect an unresolved V gene, and the others are unexplained. Across this sample there are 20,000 to 25,000 clones, with 95% to 98% seen only once. The ten most abundant clones make up 0.15% of the sample. The sequenced material came from blood. These receptors were collected from a girl aged 10 to 17 with cystic fibrosis.

The rearrangement links TRBV4-1 to TRBJ2-1; 8 bases line up with TRBD1. Germline CDR1 reads MGHRA; CDR2 reads YSYEKL. With V trimmed by 1 base and J by 7 bases, 9 bases remained unmatched. There are 16 residues in the CDR3. The CDR3 loop is CASSQVSTGVRNEQFF. In nucleotides, the CDR3 is TGCGCCAGCAGCCAAGTCTCGACAGGGGTGAGGAATGAGCAGTTCTTC.

The V call is TRBV5-1, the J call TRBJ1-1; 8 bases line up with TRBD1. CDR3 length equals 13 residues. CDR1 and CDR2 (germline): SGHRS, YFSETQ. With 5 bases clipped from V and 7 bases from J, the junction kept 7 bases outside the gene matches. CDR3 residues: CASRDMTGVEAFF. In DNA, the CDR3 is TGCGCCAGCAGAGATATGACAGGGGTTGAAGCTTTCTTT.

V gene TRBV4-3 combines with J gene TRBJ1-2; tentatively, D is TRBD1 (6 bases). The germline V and J ends were trimmed by 0 bases and 4 bases, with 15 bases remaining between them. This CDR3 has 16 amino acids. Looked up from germline, CDR1 is LGHNA and CDR2 is YSLEER. CDR3 nucleotide sequence: TGCGCCAGCAGCCAAGATGGGCAGGGGCATCTCTATGGCTACACCTTC. Protein product: CASSQDGQGHLYGYTF.

The chain is built from TRBV29-1 and TRBJ2-2, with TRBD2 matching 12 bases. The germline V gene has CDR1 SQVTM and CDR2 ANQGSEA. The CDR3 sequence is 22 residues long. Germline trimming cut 3 bases from V and 8 bases from J; bases unmatched to any gene: 28. CDR3 in DNA: TGCAGCGTTGACCTAAACTTCCCCTTCCAACTAGCGGGAGGCCTCTTACTTGGGGAGCTGTTTTTT. This sequence encodes CSVDLNFPFQLAGGLLLGELFF.

For the CDR3, the DNA is TGTGCCAGCAGCACAGGACTTCTGAATGGCTACACCTTC. It is translated as CASSTGLLNGYTF. This chain links TRBV27 with TRBJ1-2; the D gene is possibly TRBD1 (5 bases). Trimming took 6 bases from V and 6 from J, leaving 14 bases between them. This CDR3 region has 13 residues. Germline assignment: CDR1 MNHEY and CDR2 SMNVEV (reference sequence).

This chain joins TRBV27 and TRBJ2-7, with TRBD1 matching over 9 bases. V shed 8 bases, J shed 4 bases, and the junction held 9 bases outside the gene matches. The CDR3 length is 14 residues. Germline-derived CDR1 and CDR2 are MNHEY and SMNVEV (reference sequence). The CDR3 region has the DNA TGTGCCAGCGCTTTGACAGGGGGTAGTTACGAGCAGTACTTC. Translation: CASALTGGSYEQYF.

V and J are TRBV6-4 and TRBJ2-7; no clear D. V lost 6 bases and J 2 bases, leaving 17 bases between the germline ends. Germline V CDR1 and CDR2: MRHNA, SNTAGT. The CDR3 covers 15 residues. DNA of the CDR3: TGTGCCAGCAGCGAGAGTCCGGGCCCGGCCTACGAGCAGTACGTC. Its protein is CASSESPGPAYEQYV.

The genes are TRBV5-6 and TRBJ1-4, with a possible D match to TRBD1 (5 bases). Trimming took off 1 base at V and 8 bases at J, with 9 bases between the two ends. Germline V gene data show CDR1 as SGHDT and CDR2 as YYEEEE. The CDR3 contains 13 residues. The chain's CDR3 is CASSLYRSEKLFF. CDR3 nucleotide sequence: TGTGCCAGCAGCTTGTACAGGTCCGAAAAACTGTTTTTT.

The chain couples TRBV21-1 to TRBJ1-5; the table's D call of TRBD1 was not tested on the DNA. TRBV21-1 is a known pseudogene. The CDR3 runs 15 residues. The CDR3 region has the DNA TGTGCCAGCAGCAACCCGACCAGGGGAATGAAGCCCCAGCATTTT. Translation gives CASSNPTRGMKPQHF.